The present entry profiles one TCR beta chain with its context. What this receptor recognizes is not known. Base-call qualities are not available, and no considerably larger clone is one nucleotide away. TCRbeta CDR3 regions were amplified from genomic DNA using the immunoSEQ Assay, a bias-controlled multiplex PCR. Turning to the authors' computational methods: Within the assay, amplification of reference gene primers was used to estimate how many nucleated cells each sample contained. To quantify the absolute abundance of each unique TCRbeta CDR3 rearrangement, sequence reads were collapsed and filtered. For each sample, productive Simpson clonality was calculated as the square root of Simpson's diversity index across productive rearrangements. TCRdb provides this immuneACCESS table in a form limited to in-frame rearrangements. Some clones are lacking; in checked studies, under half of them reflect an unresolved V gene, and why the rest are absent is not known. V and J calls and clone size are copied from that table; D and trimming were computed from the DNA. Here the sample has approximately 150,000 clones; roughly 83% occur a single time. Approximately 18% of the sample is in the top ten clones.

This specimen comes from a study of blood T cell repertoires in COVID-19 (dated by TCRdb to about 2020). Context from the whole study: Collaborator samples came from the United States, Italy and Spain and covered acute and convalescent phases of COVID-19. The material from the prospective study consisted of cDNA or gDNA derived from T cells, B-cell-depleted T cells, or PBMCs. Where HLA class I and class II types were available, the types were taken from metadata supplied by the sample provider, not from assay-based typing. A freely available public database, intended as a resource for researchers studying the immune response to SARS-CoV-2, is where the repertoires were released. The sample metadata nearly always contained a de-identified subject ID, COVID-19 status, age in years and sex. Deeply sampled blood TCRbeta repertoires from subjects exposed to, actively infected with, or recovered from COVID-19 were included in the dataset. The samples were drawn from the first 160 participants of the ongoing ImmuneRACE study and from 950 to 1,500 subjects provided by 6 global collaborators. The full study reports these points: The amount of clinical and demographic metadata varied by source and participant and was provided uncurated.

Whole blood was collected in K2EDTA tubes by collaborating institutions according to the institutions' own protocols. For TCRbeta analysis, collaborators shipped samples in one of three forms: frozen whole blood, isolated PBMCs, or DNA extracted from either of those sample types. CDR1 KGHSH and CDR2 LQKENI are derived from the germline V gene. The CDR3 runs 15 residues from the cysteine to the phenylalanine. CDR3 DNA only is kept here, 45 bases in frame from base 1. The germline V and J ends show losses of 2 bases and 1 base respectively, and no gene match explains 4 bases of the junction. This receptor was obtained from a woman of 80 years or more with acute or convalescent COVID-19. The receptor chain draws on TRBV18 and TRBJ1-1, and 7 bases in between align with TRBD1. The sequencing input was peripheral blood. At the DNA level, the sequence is TGTGCCAGCTCACCAGTTCCAGGGGGGAACACTGAAGCTTTCTTT. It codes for CASSPVPGGNTEAFF.